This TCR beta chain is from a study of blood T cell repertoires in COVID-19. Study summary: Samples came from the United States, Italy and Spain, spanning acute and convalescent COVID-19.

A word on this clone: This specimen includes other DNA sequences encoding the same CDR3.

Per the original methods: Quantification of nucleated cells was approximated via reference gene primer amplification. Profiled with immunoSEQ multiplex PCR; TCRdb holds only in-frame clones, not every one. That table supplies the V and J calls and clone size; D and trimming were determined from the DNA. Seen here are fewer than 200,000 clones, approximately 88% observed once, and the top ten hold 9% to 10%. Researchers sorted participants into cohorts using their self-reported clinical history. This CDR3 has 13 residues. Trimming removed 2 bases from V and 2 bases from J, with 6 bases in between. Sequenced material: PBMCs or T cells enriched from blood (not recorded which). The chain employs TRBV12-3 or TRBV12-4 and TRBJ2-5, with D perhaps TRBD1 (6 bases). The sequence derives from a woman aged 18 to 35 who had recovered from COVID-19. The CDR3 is CASSLQGQETQYF. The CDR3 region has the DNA TGTGCCAGCAGTTTACAGGGGCAAGAGACCCAGTACTTC.